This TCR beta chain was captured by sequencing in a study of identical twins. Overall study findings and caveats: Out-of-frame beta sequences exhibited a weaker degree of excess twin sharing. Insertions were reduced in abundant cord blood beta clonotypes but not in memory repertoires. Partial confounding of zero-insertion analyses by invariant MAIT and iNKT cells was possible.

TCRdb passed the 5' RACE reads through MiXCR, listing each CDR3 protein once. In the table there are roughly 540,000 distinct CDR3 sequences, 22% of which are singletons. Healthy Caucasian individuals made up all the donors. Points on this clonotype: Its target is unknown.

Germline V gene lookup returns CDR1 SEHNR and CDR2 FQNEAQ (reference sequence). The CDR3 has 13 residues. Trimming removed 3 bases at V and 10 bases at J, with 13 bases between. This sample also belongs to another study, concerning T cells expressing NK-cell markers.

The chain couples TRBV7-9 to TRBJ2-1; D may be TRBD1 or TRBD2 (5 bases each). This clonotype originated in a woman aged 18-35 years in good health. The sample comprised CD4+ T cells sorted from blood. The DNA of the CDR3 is TGTGCCAGCAGCTTTACCGGGACCTCCGAGCAGTTCTTC. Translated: CASSFTGTSEQFF.